Below are 28 T cell receptor beta chains sequenced from a single sample in a study of T cells in Graves' hyperthyroidism and ophthalmopathy. Amplification of TCR beta CDR3 regions used RNA as the template. First-round RT-PCR with HTBI primers amplified the TCR CDR3 region. Via MiXCR, TCRdb re-called the multiplex PCR reads, giving one row per CDR3 protein. The sample yields about 480,000 distinct CDR3 sequences, roughly a quarter seen once. Material: blood. Receptor source: a woman between 25 and 40 years old with Graves' ophthalmopathy.

The V call is TRBV6-5, the J call TRBJ1-2; D is undetermined. Germline values: CDR1 MNHEY, CDR2 SVGAGI. Between the trimmed V and J ends, which lost 3 bases and 5 bases, there was a span of 13 bases. This CDR3 is 14 amino acids long. The CDR3 nucleotides read TGTGCCAGCAGTTATGGGCCGGTTCTTTATGGCTACACCTTC. This gives the protein CASSYGPVLYGYTF.

This clonotype has at least ten counts. The V call is TRBV6-5, the J call TRBJ1-1, with unresolved D. The CDR3 has 15 amino acids. The germline CDR1 and CDR2 sequences are MNHEY and SVGAGI. Between the trimmed V and J ends, which lost 1 base and 0 bases, there was a span of 9 bases. The CDR3 sequence is CASSYYGNMNTEAFF. For the CDR3, the DNA is TGTGCCAGCAGTTACTACGGCAACATGAACACTGAAGCTTTCTTT.

This clonotype was seen a single time. A single base separates this from a much larger clone, so it may be a read error. As the CDR3 is not closed by the conserved phenylalanine or tryptophan, this likely results from a read error. This chain uses TRBV11-2 with TRBJ1-2; 9 positions match TRBD1. The CDR3 runs 14 residues. CDR1 and CDR2 (germline): SGHAT, FQNNGV. Unmatched junction bases numbered 4, after V lost 0 bases and J lost 8 bases. In DNA form, the CDR3 reads TGTGCCAGCAGCTTAGATCTGGACAGGGGCGGCTACACCTAC. Translated, it gives CASSLDLDRGGYTY.

Many counts were recorded for this clonotype. The rearrangement links TRBV15 to TRBJ2-2; possible D gene TRBD2, 5 bases. V gave up 8 bases and J gave up 1 base, with 20 bases separating them. CDR3 size: 17 residues. Germline lookup yields CDR1 LNHNV and CDR2 YYDKDF (reference sequence). The CDR3 loop reads CATARAEGRQNTGELFF. The CDR3 coding sequence is TGTGCCACCGCCCGGGCTGAGGGCAGACAGAACACCGGGGAGCTGTTTTTT.

This clonotype was detected a few times. The CDR3 coding sequence is TGTGCCAGCAGTTACGAGGGATCGACCACTAACTATGGCTACACCTTC. It translates to CASSYEGSTTNYGYTF. J is TRBJ1-2 and V is TRBV6-2 or TRBV6-3; no firm D call. The CDR3 loop spans 16 amino acids. V was cut by 2 bases and J by 0 bases, with 13 bases left in between. Germline V gene data show CDR1 as MNHEY and CDR2 as SVGEGT.

The sample holds a few counts of this clonotype. The chain combines TRBV10-3 with TRBJ1-3; 8 nucleotides agree with TRBD1. J lost 2 bases, V lost 3 bases, and 9 bases had no gene match. The CDR3 is 17 residues long. Germline V CDR1 and CDR2: ENHRY, SYGVKD. The CDR3: CAISDPGQAVTGNTIYF. The CDR3, as DNA: TGTGCCATCAGTGACCCGGGACAGGCCGTTACTGGAAACACCATATATTTT.

This clonotype was seen many times. The chain has TRBV11-2 and TRBJ2-7; 10 bases match TRBD2. With V trimmed by 5 bases and J by 2 bases, 12 bases remained unmatched. The CDR3 runs to 17 residues. Germline V gene lookup returns CDR1 SGHAT and CDR2 FQNNGV. CDR3 nucleotide sequence: TGTGCCAGCAGCCGGGCCCCGGCTAGCGGGGGTACCTACGAGCAGTACTTC. It encodes CASSRAPASGGTYEQYF.

This clonotype was seen a handful of times. This chain links TRBV9 with TRBJ1-2; 7 bases agree with TRBD1. The CDR3 sequence is 16 residues long. V dropped 0 bases and J dropped 5; count of bases not matched to a gene: 10. The germline CDR1 and CDR2 sequences are SGDLS and YYNGEE. In nucleotides, the CDR3 is TGTGCCAGCAGCGTAGTGATTAGGACAGGAAGGTATGGCTACACCTTC. It encodes CASSVVIRTGRYGYTF.

This clonotype was detected only a few times. The chain combines TRBV7-3 with TRBJ2-6, with 10 nucleotides matching TRBD1. V gave up 1 base and J gave up 1 base; unmatched junction bases: 10. Germline-derived CDR1 and CDR2 are SGHTA and FQGTGA. This CDR3 comprises 20 residues. In DNA, the CDR3 is TGTGCCAGCAGCTTAAAGGGCGAGACAGGGGGCGTATCTGGGGCCAACGTCCTGACTTTC. It translates to CASSLKGETGGVSGANVLTF.

For this clonotype: The CDR3 does not close with the conserved phenylalanine or tryptophan, likely indicating a read error. V gene TRBV7-2 combines with J gene TRBJ1-1, with a tentative D call TRBD1 (6 bases). The CDR3 loop spans 11 amino acids. The V gene lost 7 bases and the J gene lost 8 bases, with 11 bases spanning the gap. CDR1 is SGHTA and CDR2 is FQGNSA in the germline V gene. The chain's CDR3 is CASILGGEAFV. The DNA of the CDR3 is TGTGCCAGCATCCTAGGGGGGGAAGCTTTCGTT.

This clonotype was observed many times. The chain has TRBV7-8 and TRBJ2-2, with D possibly matching TRBD2 (6 bases). Germline V gene lookup returns CDR1 SGHVS and CDR2 FQNEAQ. The CDR3 is made up of 15 amino acids. V was shortened by 1 base and J by 5 bases, with 11 bases between the two germline ends. Here the CDR3 DNA reads TGTGCCAGCAGCTTAGGATTCCGGGGGACCGGGGAGCTGTTTTTT. Protein product: CASSLGFRGTGELFF. The variable domain in full, completed from reference TRBV7-8 and TRBJ2-2, reads GAGVSQSPRYKVAKRGQDVALRCDPISGHVSLFWYQQALGQGPEFLTYFQNEAQLDKSGLPSDRFFAERPEGSVSTLKIQRTQQEDSAVYLCASSLGFRGTGELFFGEGSRLTVL.

This clonotype was detected a few times. V usage is TRBV30 and J usage is TRBJ2-5; D is unresolved. Looked up from germline, CDR1 is GTSNPN and CDR2 is SVGIG (reference sequence). The CDR3 is 12 amino acids. The V end was cut by 3 bases, the J end by 2 bases, with 7 bases between. The CDR3 bases are TGTGCCTGGAGACGCAGTCAAGAGACCCAGTACTTC. It translates to CAWRRSQETQYF.

The table lists this clonotype with many counts. In DNA, the CDR3 is TGTGCCAGCAGCACTAGACGCGCTAGCGGGACCGGGGAGCTGTTTTTT. Translated: CASSTRRASGTGELFF. This chain joins TRBV7-2 and TRBJ2-2; 8 nucleotides match TRBD2. The V gene end was trimmed by 5 bases and the J gene end by 5 bases; junction bases not matched to a gene: 10. The CDR3 runs 16 residues. The germline gives CDR1 SGHTA, CDR2 FQGNSA.

This clonotype was observed a handful of times. The chain employs TRBV11-1 and TRBJ2-2; 10 positions match TRBD2. CDR1 and CDR2 from the germline V gene are SGHAT and FQDESV (reference sequence). The CDR3 has 17 residues. V gave up 4 bases and J gave up 4 bases; unmatched junction bases: 9. CDR3: CASSSQAGGPSTGELFF. Written as DNA, the CDR3 is TGTGCCAGCAGCTCCCAAGCGGGAGGGCCGAGCACCGGGGAGCTGTTTTTT.

In its sample, this clonotype was seen many times. V is TRBV4-1 and J is TRBJ1-5; D uncertain. V was clipped by 1 base and J by 7 bases, with 11 bases between them. CDR1 and CDR2 from the germline V gene are MGHRA and YSYEKL. The CDR3 length is 14 residues. CDR3 nucleotides: TGCGCCAGCAGCCAAGTGAAGGGCAGCCAGCCCCAGCATTTT. This codes for CASSQVKGSQPQHF.

This clonotype was seen a handful of times. J is TRBJ2-2 and V is TRBV5-1, with unresolved D. Germline CDR1 is SGHRS and CDR2 is YFSETQ. The germline V and J ends were trimmed by 2 bases and 0 bases, with 8 bases remaining between them. CDR3 length: 15 residues. CDR3 protein: CASSLSLPNTGELFF. The CDR3 DNA follows: TGCGCCAGCAGCTTAAGCCTGCCGAACACCGGGGAGCTGTTTTTT.

The sample holds many counts of this clonotype. V gene TRBV4-1 combines with J gene TRBJ1-2; D remains ambiguous. Per the germline V gene, CDR1 is MGHRA and CDR2 is YSYEKL. The CDR3 loop spans 16 amino acids. The V and J ends lost 0 bases and 4 bases respectively, with 15 bases between them. Here the CDR3 DNA reads TGCGCCAGCAGCCAAGATATCAGTCGACGTCTCTATGGCTACACCTTC. Protein: CASSQDISRRLYGYTF.

This clonotype was observed once. V gene TRBV12-3 or TRBV12-4 combines with J gene TRBJ2-7; 7 bases align to TRBD1. Germline trimming cut 5 bases from V and 4 bases from J; bases unmatched to any gene: 11. CDR3 length equals 15 residues. The CDR3 nucleotides read TGTGCCAGCAGTCACACAGGGGCGAAAAATTACGAGCAGTACTTC. Its translation is CASSHTGAKNYEQYF.

V gene TRBV3-1 combines with J gene TRBJ2-5; D is ambiguous. The CDR3 spans 15 residues. V was shortened by 0 bases and J by 5 bases, with 13 bases between the two germline ends. Germline CDR1 is LGHDT and CDR2 is YNNKEL (reference sequence). CDR3 sequence reads: CASSQDGAPDETQYF. The CDR3 nucleotides read TGTGCCAGCAGCCAAGACGGAGCTCCGGATGAGACCCAGTACTTC.

This clonotype was seen more than once but under ten times. The chain joins TRBV29-1 to TRBJ2-5, with a possible D match to TRBD1 (6 bases). V shed 4 bases and J shed 4 bases, with 13 bases lying between them. Germline loops: CDR1 SQVTM, CDR2 ANQGSEA. This CDR3 region has 13 residues. The CDR3 DNA reads as TGCAGCGTTGGGGACACGGAGCGAGAGACCCAGTACTTC. As protein: CSVGDTERETQYF.

This clonotype showed up just a few times. The chain links TRBV28 to TRBJ2-7; unclear D gene. The CDR3 is 12 amino acids. With 2 bases removed from V and 5 bases from J, the gap between germline ends came to 7 bases. CDR1 MDHEN and CDR2 SYDVKM come from the germline V gene. CDR3 sequence: CASSLKPNEQYF. CDR3 in DNA: TGTGCCAGCAGTTTAAAGCCGAACGAGCAGTACTTC.

In its sample, this clonotype was seen many times. This CDR3 is CASSISGEPQHF. The CDR3 DNA is TGTGCCAGTAGTATATCGGGGGAGCCCCAGCATTTT. V gene TRBV19 combines with J gene TRBJ1-5, with a possible D match to TRBD1 (5 bases). V was shortened by 2 bases and J by 8 bases, with 7 bases between the two germline ends. This CDR3 spans 12 amino acids. Germline CDR1 is LNHDA and CDR2 is SQIVND (reference sequence).

The chain employs TRBV6-1 and TRBJ2-4, with 9 bases identical to TRBD1. The germline V gene encodes CDR1 MNHNS and CDR2 SASEGT. After removal of 6 bases from V and 6 bases from J, the junction contained 9 bases not matched to a gene. The CDR3 spans 15 residues. Here the CDR3 reads CASSRGDRDINIQYF. The CDR3 nucleotides are TGTGCCAGCAGCCGGGGGGACAGGGACATAAACATTCAGTACTTC.

This clonotype was detected ten times or more. This chain links TRBV12-3 or TRBV12-4 with TRBJ2-5; 15 positions match TRBD2. The CDR3 has 15 residues. V lost 5 bases and J lost 5; bases outside the gene matches: 3. CDR3 sequence (DNA): TGTGCCAGCAGTCGGACTAGCGGGGGGGTGGAGACCCAGTACTTC. Translated: CASSRTSGGVETQYF.

The V gene is TRBV20-1, the J gene TRBJ1-2; D gene uncertain. The CDR3 is 11 amino acids. The germline V gene has CDR1 DFQATT and CDR2 SNEGSKA (reference sequence). Trimming pared 1 base from V and 8 bases from J, leaving 8 bases between. Here the CDR3 DNA reads TGCAGTGCTAGAGCCCCACCCGGCTACACCTTC. Its protein is CSARAPPGYTF.

The chain joins TRBV2 to TRBJ2-5, with 7 bases identical to TRBD1. The germline V gene encodes CDR1 SNHLY and CDR2 FYNNEI. Trimming removed 6 bases from V and 1 base from J; junction bases left unmatched: 5. The CDR3 is 14 residues long. The CDR3 bases are TGTGCCAGCAGAATTTCAGGGGGCCAAGAGACCCAGTACTTC. Encoded protein: CASRISGGQETQYF.

In its sample, this clonotype was seen many times. The chain combines TRBV7-6 with TRBJ2-7; 7 bases are shared with TRBD1. This CDR3 contains 16 residues. The junction had 9 bases not matched to a gene; V was cut back by 1 base and J by 3 bases. Per the germline V gene, CDR1 is SGHVS and CDR2 is FNYEAQ. The CDR3 DNA is TGTGCCAGCAGCTTAGGTCGCAGGGGGTTCGTCTACGAGCAGTACTTC. As protein: CASSLGRRGFVYEQYF.

This clonotype was seen at least ten times. The gene calls are TRBV7-9 and TRBJ2-2, with D hard to call. The V gene's germline CDR1 is SEHNR and CDR2 FQNEAQ (reference sequence). Trimming removed 4 bases at V and 3 bases at J, with 12 bases between. This CDR3 region has 15 residues. For the CDR3, the DNA is TGTGCCAGCAGCTGGTCGGTCGGCGACACCGGGGAGCTGTTTTTT. Translation gives CASSWSVGDTGELFF. Variable domain in full (rest from reference TRBV7-9 and TRBJ2-2): DTGVSQNPRHKITKRGQNVTFRCDPISEHNRLYWYRQTLGQGPEFLTYFQNEAQLEKSRLLSDRFSAERPKGSFSTLEIQRTEQGDSAMYLCASSWSVGDTGELFFGEGSRLTVL.